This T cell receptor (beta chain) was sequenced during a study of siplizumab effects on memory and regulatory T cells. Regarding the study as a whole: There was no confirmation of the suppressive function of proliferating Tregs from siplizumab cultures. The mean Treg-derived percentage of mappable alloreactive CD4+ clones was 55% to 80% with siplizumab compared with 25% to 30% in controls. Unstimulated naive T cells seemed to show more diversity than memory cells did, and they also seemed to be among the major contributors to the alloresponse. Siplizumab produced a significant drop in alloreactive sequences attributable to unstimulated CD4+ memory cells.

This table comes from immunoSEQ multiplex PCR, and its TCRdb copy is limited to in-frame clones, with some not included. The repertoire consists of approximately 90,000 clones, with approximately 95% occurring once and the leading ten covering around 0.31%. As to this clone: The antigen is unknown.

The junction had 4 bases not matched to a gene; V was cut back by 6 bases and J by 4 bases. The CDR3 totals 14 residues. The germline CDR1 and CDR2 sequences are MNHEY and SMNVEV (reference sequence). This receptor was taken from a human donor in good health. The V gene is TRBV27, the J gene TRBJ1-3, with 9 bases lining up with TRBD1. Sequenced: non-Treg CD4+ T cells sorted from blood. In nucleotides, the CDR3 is TGTGCCAGCAGGGGGACAGGGTCCGGAAACACCATATATTTT. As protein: CASRGTGSGNTIYF.